What follows is one T cell receptor beta chain and its context. Its antigen remains unidentified. The data derive from a study of cytomegalovirus exposure and HLA in healthy donors. In the study overall: A data release that came early held tens of millions of unique TCRs from HLA-typed donors.

Researchers ran the PCR with 60 Vbeta and 13 Jbeta primers. The repertoire was sequenced with immunoSEQ multiplex PCR; TCRdb's copy has only in-frame clones and lacks some. The listing contains about 140,000 clones. Germline V gene data show CDR1 as SGHAT and CDR2 as FQDESV (reference sequence). Trimming removed 6 bases from V and 1 base from J; junction bases left unmatched: 6. This CDR3 comprises 17 residues. Whole-study findings and limits: A few chains tied to CMV proved CMV antigen-specific in vitro. Near-uniform donor sequencing depth was presumed by presence/absence analyses.

V gene TRBV11-1 combines with J gene TRBJ2-1, with 13 bases lining up with TRBD2. The sequence came from a man aged 40-49 years in good health and CMV-seronegative. Sequencing was done on a sample of PBMCs. CDR3 residues: CASRQTSGGASYNEQFF. The DNA of the CDR3 is TGTGCCAGCAGGCAAACTAGCGGGGGGGCGTCCTACAATGAGCAGTTCTTC.